Below are 16 T cell receptor beta chains sequenced from a single sample in a study of T-cell reconstitution after alpha-beta-depleted transplantation in children. The TCRbeta library incorporated unique molecular identifiers. MiXCR was run by TCRdb on the PCR reads, yielding one entry per CDR3 protein. In the table there are around 100,000 distinct CDR3 sequences, 10% of which are singletons. The source material was PBMCs, sampled before TCRalphabeta/CD19-depleted stem cell transplant. These receptor sequences come from a boy between 2 and 10 years old with acute lymphoblastic leukemia, due to receive a stem cell transplant.

This clonotype was recorded a few times. This sequence joins TRBV6-1 and TRBJ1-4; 8 nucleotides match TRBD1. The CDR3 is made up of 15 amino acids. J lost 7 bases, V lost 10 bases, and 14 bases had no gene match. The germline CDR1 and CDR2 sequences are MNHNS and SASEGT. CDR3 DNA: TGTGCCATCTCGACAGGGGTGTATGAGGGTGAAAAACTGTTTTTT. This sequence encodes CAISTGVYEGEKLFF.

Ten or more counts support this clonotype. V and J are TRBV7-6 and TRBJ1-2; tentative D call: TRBD1 (6 bases). The V gene lost 5 bases and the J gene lost 4 bases, with 14 bases spanning the gap. This CDR3 is built from 14 residues. Germline V gene data show CDR1 as SGHVS and CDR2 as FNYEAQ. CDR3 nucleotides: TGTGCCAGCAGCGATGCGGGGGCGAGCTATGGCTACACCTTC. This gives the protein CASSDAGASYGYTF.

The V and J genes are TRBV14 and TRBJ2-5; D is undetermined. CDR1 is SGHDN and CDR2 is FVKESK in the germline V gene. The CDR3 extends over 13 amino acids. Trimming removed 2 bases at V and 5 bases at J, with 9 bases between. The CDR3 DNA is TGTGCCAGCAGCCAAAATTATATGGAGACCCAGTACTTC. It is translated as CASSQNYMETQYF.

This clonotype was seen many times. The chain carries TRBV6-5 and TRBJ2-1; 7 bases are a match to TRBD2. CDR1 is MNHEY and CDR2 is SVGAGI in the germline V gene. The CDR3 totals 16 residues. The V and J ends lost 0 bases and 0 bases, in that order; junction bases with no gene match: 2. In DNA, the CDR3 is TGTGCCAGCAGTTACTCGGGCGGGAGCTCCTACAATGAGCAGTTCTTC. Translation: CASSYSGGSSYNEQFF.

The CDR3 is CASSQDRGSEGVALFYNSPLHF. The CDR3 region has the DNA TGCGCCAGCAGCCAAGATAGGGGCTCCGAGGGTGTGGCGCTTTTTTATAATTCACCCCTCCACTTT. V gene TRBV4-1 combines with J gene TRBJ1-6, with D perhaps TRBD1 (5 bases). From germline, CDR1 is MGHRA and CDR2 YSYEKL. The CDR3 is made up of 22 amino acids. Between the trimmed V and J ends, which lost 0 bases and 4 bases, there was a span of 28 bases.

This clonotype was counted a few times. The chain couples TRBV30 to TRBJ2-3; 8 bases match TRBD2. The CDR3 contains 17 residues. Germline V lookup: CDR1 GTSNPN, CDR2 SVGIG (reference sequence). V was pared by 4 bases and J by 5 bases, with 17 bases of the junction left unmatched. The CDR3 DNA sequence: TGTGCCTGGACCCTGGGTGGTGGCGGGAGGTATATAGATACGCAGTATTTT. It codes for CAWTLGGGGRYIDTQYF.

For the CDR3, the DNA is TGTGCCAGCAGCGAAGGGACGGGCCCCTACGAGCAGTACTTC. This encodes CASSEGTGPYEQYF. The J gene is TRBJ2-7, the V gene TRBV25-1, with D perhaps assigned TRBD1 or TRBD2 (5 bases each). Trimming left V 6 bases short and J 2 bases short, with 14 bases between. The CDR3 has 14 residues. The germline V gene has CDR1 MGHDK and CDR2 SYGVNS.

This clonotype was counted a few times. The chain recombines TRBV5-1 with TRBJ2-5; D not certain. V was cut by 2 bases and J by 4 bases, with 9 bases left in between. Germline-derived CDR1 and CDR2 are SGHRS and YFSETQ. The CDR3 spans 13 residues. The DNA of the CDR3 is TGCGCCAGCAGCTTCTGGGCAGCAGAGACCCAGTACTTC. Encoded protein: CASSFWAAETQYF.

About this clonotype: A junction boundary mismatches the germline segment, possibly from a read error. V is TRBV11-2 and J is TRBJ2-3; 7 bases align to TRBD1. Germline CDR1 SGHAT, CDR2 FQNNGV. The CDR3 covers 15 residues. CDR3 amino acids: CGSSRRGQSTDTQYF. CDR3 bases: TGTGGCAGCAGCCGAAGGGGGCAGAGCACAGATACGCAGTATTTT. Full variable domain (rest looked up from reference TRBV11-2 and TRBJ2-3): EAGVAQSPRYKIIEKRQSVAFWCNPISGHATLYWYQQILGQGPKLLIQFQNNGVVDDSQLPKDRFSAERLKGVDSTLKIQPAKLEDSAVYLCGSSRRGQSTDTQYFGPGTRLTVL.

The rearrangement joins TRBV7-6 to TRBJ2-3, with 7 bases identical to TRBD2. The CDR3 sequence is 18 residues long. Germline V lookup: CDR1 SGHVS, CDR2 FNYEAQ. V dropped 2 bases and J dropped 6; count of bases not matched to a gene: 17. The CDR3 bases are TGTGCCAGCAGCTTACTGGGAGTGAGGCGGGAGCGTGGGGATACGCAGTATTTT. This codes for CASSLLGVRRERGDTQYF.

This clonotype showed up many times. The V call is TRBV20-1, the J call TRBJ2-3; D perhaps matches TRBD1 (7 bases). From germline, CDR1 is DFQATT and CDR2 SNEGSKA (reference sequence). CDR3 length: 15 residues. V was shortened by 0 bases and J by 4 bases, with 14 bases between the two germline ends. The CDR3 DNA reads as TGCAGTGCTAGAGATTTCCAGGGGGGCGCAGATACGCAGTATTTT. It yields the protein CSARDFQGGADTQYF.

V is TRBV5-1 and J is TRBJ2-3; 7 bases match TRBD1. The V and J ends lost 3 bases and 3 bases, in that order; junction bases with no gene match: 1. Germline loops: CDR1 SGHRS, CDR2 YFSETQ. CDR3 length: 13 residues. The CDR3 region is CASSWTGTDTQYF. For the CDR3, the DNA is TGCGCCAGCAGCTGGACAGGTACAGATACGCAGTATTTT.

The chain links TRBV4-2 to TRBJ2-7; 10 bases fit TRBD2. After removal of 7 bases from V and 3 bases from J, the junction contained 6 bases not matched to a gene. The germline CDR1 and CDR2 sequences are LGHNA and YNFKEQ. This CDR3 region has 14 residues. In DNA form, the CDR3 reads TGTGCCAGCACGATCCTAGCGGGAGACTACGAGCAGTACTTC. This gives the protein CASTILAGDYEQYF.

V and J are TRBV28 and TRBJ2-1; a weak D match, TRBD1 (6 bases). CDR1 and CDR2 from the germline V gene are MDHEN and SYDVKM. This CDR3 has 16 residues. Between the trimmed V and J ends, which lost 3 bases and 4 bases, there was a span of 16 bases. The CDR3 bases are TGTGCCAGCAGTTTTATTGTGAGGGGGTGGTACAATGAGCAGTTCTTC. This sequence encodes CASSFIVRGWYNEQFF.

This clonotype was detected many times. This chain links TRBV7-9 with TRBJ2-3; D uncertain. V lost 3 bases, J lost 0 bases, and 4 bases lay in between. CDR3 length: 13 residues. Looked up from germline, CDR1 is SEHNR and CDR2 is FQNEAQ (reference sequence). The CDR3 sequence is CASSFLSTDTQYF. CDR3 in DNA: TGTGCCAGCAGCTTCCTTAGCACAGATACGCAGTATTTT.

This clonotype has a handful of counts. The junction shows a germline mismatch at one end, possibly a read error. The chain carries TRBV29-1 and TRBJ1-1, with D possibly TRBD1 on 5 matching bases. The germline gives CDR1 SQVTM, CDR2 ANQGSEA. The CDR3 contains 14 residues. This CDR3 reads CSVEDLGQDEGLIF. The DNA for the CDR3 is TGCAGCGTTGAAGATCTGGGGCAGGACGAGGGACTGATATTT.